Detailed here is one T cell receptor beta chain. Just one base apart from a much larger clone, this may be a read error. With a J-beta primer mix and a sample-barcoded 5' primer, a second PCR ran about 6 to 11 cycles. TCRdb reanalysed the 5' RACE reads using MiXCR and keeps one entry per CDR3 protein. The sample yields nearly 1 million distinct CDR3 sequences, roughly half seen once. This sample is part of a study of blood T cells in healthy people across ages. CDR1 is LGHNA, CDR2 YSLEER, per germline. Trimming took 3 bases from V and 0 from J, leaving 22 bases between them. The CDR3 runs to 19 residues.

This chain links TRBV4-3 with TRBJ2-3, with a possible D match to TRBD2 (6 bases). This clonotype originated in a woman aged 60-70 years in good health. Sequencing input: blood. CDR3 DNA sequence: TGCGCCAGCAGCCACCACACTATTAGGGCGGAGGGAAGCACAGATACGCAGTATTTT. As protein: CASSHHTIRAEGSTDTQYF.